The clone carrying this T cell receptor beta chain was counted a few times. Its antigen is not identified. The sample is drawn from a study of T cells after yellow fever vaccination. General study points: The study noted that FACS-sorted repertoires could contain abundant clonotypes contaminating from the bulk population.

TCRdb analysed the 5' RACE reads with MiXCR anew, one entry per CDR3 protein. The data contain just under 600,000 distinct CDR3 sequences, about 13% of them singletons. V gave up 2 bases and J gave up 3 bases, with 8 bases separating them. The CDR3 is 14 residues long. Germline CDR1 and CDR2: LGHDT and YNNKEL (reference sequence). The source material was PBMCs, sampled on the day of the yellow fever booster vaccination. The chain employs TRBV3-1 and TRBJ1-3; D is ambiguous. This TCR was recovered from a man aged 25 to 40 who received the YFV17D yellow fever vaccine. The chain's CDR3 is CASSQNPIGNTIYF. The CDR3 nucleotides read TGTGCCAGCAGCCAAAACCCAATTGGAAACACCATATATTTT.